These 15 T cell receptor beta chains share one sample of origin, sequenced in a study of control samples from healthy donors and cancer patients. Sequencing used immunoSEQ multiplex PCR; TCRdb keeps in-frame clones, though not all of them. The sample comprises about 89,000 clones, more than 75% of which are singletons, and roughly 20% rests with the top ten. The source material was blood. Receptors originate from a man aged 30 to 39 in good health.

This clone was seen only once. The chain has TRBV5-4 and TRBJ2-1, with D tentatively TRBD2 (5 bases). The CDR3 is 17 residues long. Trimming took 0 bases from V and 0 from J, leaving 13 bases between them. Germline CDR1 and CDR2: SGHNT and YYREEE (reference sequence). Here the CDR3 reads CASSLGGRPSSYNEQFF. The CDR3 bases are TGTGCCAGCAGCTTGGGAGGGCGCCCTAGCTCCTACAATGAGCAGTTCTTC.

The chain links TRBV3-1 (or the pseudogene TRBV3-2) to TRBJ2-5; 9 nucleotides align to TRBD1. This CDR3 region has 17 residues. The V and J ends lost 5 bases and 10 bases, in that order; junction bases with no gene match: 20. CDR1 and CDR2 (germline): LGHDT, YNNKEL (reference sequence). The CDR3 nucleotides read TGTGCCAGCAGCGGTAACCGAGGCGGACAGGGGTCCACCCGCCAGTACTTC. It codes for CASSGNRGGQGSTRQYF.

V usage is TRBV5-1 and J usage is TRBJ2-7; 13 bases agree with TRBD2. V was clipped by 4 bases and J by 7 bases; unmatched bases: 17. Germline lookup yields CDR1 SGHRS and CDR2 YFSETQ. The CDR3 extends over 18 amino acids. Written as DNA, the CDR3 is TGCGCCAGCAGCCGATGGACTAGCGGGGGCCTACCCTCTGTAGAGCAGTACTTC. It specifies CASSRWTSGGLPSVEQYF.

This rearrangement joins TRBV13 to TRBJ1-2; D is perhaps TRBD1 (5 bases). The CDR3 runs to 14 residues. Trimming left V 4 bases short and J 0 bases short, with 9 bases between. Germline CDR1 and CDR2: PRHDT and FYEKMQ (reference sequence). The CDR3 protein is CASSSRGANYGYTF. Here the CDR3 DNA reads TGTGCCAGCAGCTCCCGAGGGGCTAACTATGGCTACACCTTC.

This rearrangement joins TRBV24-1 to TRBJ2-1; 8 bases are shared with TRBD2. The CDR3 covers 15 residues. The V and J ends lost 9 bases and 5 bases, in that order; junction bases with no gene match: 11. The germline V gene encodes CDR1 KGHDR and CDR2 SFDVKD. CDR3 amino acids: CATVAGGDFDNEQFF. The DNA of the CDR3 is TGTGCCACCGTGGCGGGGGGCGACTTCGACAATGAGCAGTTCTTC.

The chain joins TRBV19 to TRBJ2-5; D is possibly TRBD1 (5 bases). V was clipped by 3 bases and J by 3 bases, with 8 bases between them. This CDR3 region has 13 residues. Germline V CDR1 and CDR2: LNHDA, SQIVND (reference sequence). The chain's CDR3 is CASSISGKETQYF. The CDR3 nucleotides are TGTGCCAGTAGTATTTCAGGGAAAGAGACCCAGTACTTC.

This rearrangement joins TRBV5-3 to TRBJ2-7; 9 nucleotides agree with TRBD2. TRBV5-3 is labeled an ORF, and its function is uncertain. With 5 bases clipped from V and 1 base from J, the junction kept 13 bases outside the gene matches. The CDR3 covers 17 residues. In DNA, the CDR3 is TGTGCCAGAAGACTCTTGCCGGGACTAGCCGTATCCTACGAGCAGTACGTC. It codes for CARRLLPGLAVSYEQYV.

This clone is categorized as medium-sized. CDR3 DNA sequence: TGTGCCAGTAGCCCTGACAAACTCCAGCCCCAGCATTTT. Residues: CASSPDKLQPQHF. The V gene is TRBV19, the J gene TRBJ1-5; D ambiguous. The CDR3 totals 13 residues. V was cut by 6 bases and J by 7 bases, with 13 bases left in between. In germline, CDR1 is LNHDA, CDR2 SQIVND (reference sequence).

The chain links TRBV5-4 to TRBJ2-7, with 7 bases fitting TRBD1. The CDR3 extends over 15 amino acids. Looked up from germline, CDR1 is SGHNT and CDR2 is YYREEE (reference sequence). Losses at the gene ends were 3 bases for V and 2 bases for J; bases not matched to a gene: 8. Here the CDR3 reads CASSSIQGVPYEQYF. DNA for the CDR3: TGTGCCAGCAGCTCGATCCAGGGGGTACCCTACGAGCAGTACTTC.

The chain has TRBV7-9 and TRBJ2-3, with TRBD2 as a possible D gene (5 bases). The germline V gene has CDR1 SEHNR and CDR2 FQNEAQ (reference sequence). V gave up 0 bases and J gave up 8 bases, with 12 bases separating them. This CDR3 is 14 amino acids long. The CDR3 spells CASSLAVEAVTQYF. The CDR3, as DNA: TGTGCCAGCAGCTTAGCGGTGGAGGCAGTTACGCAGTATTTT.

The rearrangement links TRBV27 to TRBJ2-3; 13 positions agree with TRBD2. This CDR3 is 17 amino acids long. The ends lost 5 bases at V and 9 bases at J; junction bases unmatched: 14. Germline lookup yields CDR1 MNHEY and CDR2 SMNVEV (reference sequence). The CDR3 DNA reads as TGTGCCAGCAGTCTACTGACTAGCGGGGGGCCAAGTGAAACGCAGTATTTT. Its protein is CASSLLTSGGPSETQYF.

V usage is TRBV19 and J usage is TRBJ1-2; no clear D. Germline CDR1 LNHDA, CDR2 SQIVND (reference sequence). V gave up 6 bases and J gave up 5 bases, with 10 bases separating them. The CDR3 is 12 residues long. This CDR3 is CASSPRTYGYTF. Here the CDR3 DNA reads TGTGCCAGTAGCCCAAGGACTTATGGCTACACCTTC.

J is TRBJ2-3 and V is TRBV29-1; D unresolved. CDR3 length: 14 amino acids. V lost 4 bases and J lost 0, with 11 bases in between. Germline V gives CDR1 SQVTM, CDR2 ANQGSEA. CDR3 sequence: CSVGAPLSTDTQYF. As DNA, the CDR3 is TGCAGCGTTGGAGCACCGCTTAGCACAGATACGCAGTATTTT.

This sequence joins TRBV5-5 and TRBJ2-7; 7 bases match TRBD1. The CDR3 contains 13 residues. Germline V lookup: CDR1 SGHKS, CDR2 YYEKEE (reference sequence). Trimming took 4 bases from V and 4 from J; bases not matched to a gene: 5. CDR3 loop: CASSVTGAYEQYV. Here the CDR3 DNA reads TGTGCCAGCAGCGTTACAGGGGCTTACGAGCAGTACGTC.

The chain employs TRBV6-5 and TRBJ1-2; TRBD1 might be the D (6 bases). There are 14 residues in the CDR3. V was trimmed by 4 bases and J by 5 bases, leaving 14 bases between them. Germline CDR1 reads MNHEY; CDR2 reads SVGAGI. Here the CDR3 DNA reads TGTGCCAGCAGTTCCACCGTAAGGGGGTATGGCTACACCTTC. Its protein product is CASSSTVRGYGYTF.